This T cell receptor (beta chain) derives from a study of Graves' ophthalmopathy and Graves' hyperthyroidism. Other autoimmune diseases, uncontrolled infections, pregnancy or lactation led to the exclusion of patients. Ten or more counts support this clonotype. This CDR3 region has 12 residues. V lost 6 bases to trimming and J lost 5 bases, with 10 bases between them. Per the germline V gene, CDR1 is SGHAT and CDR2 is FQDESV (reference sequence). Beta-chain TCR CDR3 regions were amplified from RNA transcripts. The authors performed first-round RT-PCR with HTBI primers and then a second-round multiplex PCR. TCRdb reprocessed the multiplex PCR reads with MiXCR, giving one entry per CDR3 protein. The table records fewer than 350,000 distinct CDR3 sequences, about 17% of them present only once.

This TCR was recovered from an adult man with Graves' ophthalmopathy. The sample taken for sequencing was peripheral blood. This chain connects TRBV11-1 to TRBJ1-1; TRBD1 might be the D (5 bases). The CDR3 coding sequence is TGTGCCAGCAGGCCGGGGGGAACTGAAGCTTTCTTT. The encoded protein is CASRPGGTEAFF.